One sample yielded the 21 T cell receptor beta chains listed below, sequenced in a study of blood T cells in healthy people across ages. The second PCR ran roughly 7 to 11 cycles with a sample-barcoded 5' primer and J-beta primers. TCRdb itself ran the 5' RACE reads through MiXCR, one entry per CDR3 protein. The sample contains approximately 800,000 distinct CDR3 sequences, roughly 60% of which appear only once. The sample taken for sequencing was blood. The origin of the receptors is a man aged 25 to 40 in good health.

V is TRBV29-1 and J is TRBJ2-7; a weak D match, TRBD1 (6 bases). V lost 1 base, J lost 1 base, and 11 bases lay in between. The CDR3 consists of 14 residues. Germline V CDR1 and CDR2: SQVTM, ANQGSEA. The CDR3 sequence is CSVEGGTSSYEQYF. In DNA form, the CDR3 reads TGCAGCGTTGAAGGGGGGACATCATCCTACGAGCAGTACTTC.

The gene calls are TRBV7-9 and TRBJ1-2; tentative D call: TRBD1 (6 bases). The CDR3 spans 14 residues. Germline values: CDR1 SEHNR, CDR2 FQNEAQ (reference sequence). V was trimmed by 2 bases and J by 5 bases, leaving 12 bases between them. The CDR3 reads CASSLLDRTYGYTF. The CDR3 DNA is TGTGCCAGCAGCTTACTCGACAGGACATATGGCTACACCTTC.

The V gene is TRBV10-3, the J gene TRBJ1-1; tentatively, D is TRBD1 (5 bases). Germline loops: CDR1 ENHRY, CDR2 SYGVKD. V was pared by 7 bases and J by 1 base, with 13 bases between. This CDR3 comprises 14 residues. CDR3 in amino acids: CAIKTGTENTEAFF. The CDR3 bases are TGTGCCATCAAAACCGGGACGGAGAACACTGAAGCTTTCTTT.

The rearrangement uses TRBV7-2 and TRBJ2-3; D gene uncertain. The germline V gene has CDR1 SGHTA and CDR2 FQGNSA. This CDR3 has 13 amino acids. Trimming left V 5 bases short and J 6 bases short, with 12 bases between. The DNA for the CDR3 is TGTGCCAGCAGCCCCCGGCTAGGGGATACGCAGTATTTT. Translation gives CASSPRLGDTQYF.

This clonotype was counted only a few times. V and J are TRBV16 and TRBJ1-1; D not certain. This CDR3 has 13 residues. V gave up 1 base and J gave up 1 base, with 4 bases separating them. CDR1 and CDR2 from the germline V gene are KGHSY and FQNENV. CDR3 residues: CASSQFTNTEAFF. The CDR3 nucleotides are TGTGCCAGCAGCCAATTCACGAACACTGAAGCTTTCTTT.

The chain recombines TRBV20-1 with TRBJ2-4; TRBD2 matches at 8 bases. The J call is in doubt because the DNA end fits TRBJ2-7 better. This CDR3 has 13 residues. In germline, CDR1 is DFQATT, CDR2 SNEGSKA (reference sequence). The CDR3 region has the DNA TGCAGTGCTCATTTAAGCGGGGGATACGAGCAGTACTTC. Translated, it gives CSAHLSGGYEQYF.

A remark on this clonotype: Its ends do not fully match the called genes, so a read error is possible. This sequence joins TRBV9 and TRBJ2-1; no reliable D call. This CDR3 contains 12 residues. From germline, CDR1 is SGDLS and CDR2 YYNGEE. The CDR3 protein is CVSSVGQNEQFF. Written as DNA, the CDR3 is TGTGTCAGCAGCGTAGGGCAGAATGAGCAGTTCTTC.

The rearrangement uses TRBV6-5 and TRBJ2-1; tentative D call: TRBD1 (6 bases). This CDR3 has 15 residues. The ends were cut back, 1 base at V and 9 bases at J, with 16 bases in the middle. Germline V gives CDR1 MNHEY, CDR2 SVGAGI. CDR3 amino acids: CASSYYGTRVGEQFF. In DNA, the CDR3 is TGTGCCAGCAGTTACTATGGGACAAGGGTAGGTGAGCAGTTCTTC.

To note about this clonotype: At one end, the junction sequence differs from germline, possibly due to a read error. V and J are TRBV7-9 and TRBJ1-2; D is possibly TRBD1 (6 bases). CDR3 size: 13 residues. The germline V gene encodes CDR1 SEHNR and CDR2 FQNEAQ (reference sequence). CDR3 region: CATSGETNYGHTF. CDR3 DNA: TGTGCCACCTCAGGGGAGACTAACTATGGCCACACCTTC.

As for this clonotype: The junction differs from germline at one of its ends, possibly a read error. CDR3 bases: TGTGCCAGCAGCTTCGGTACGGGGTTGGGATACAATGGGCAGTTCTTC. Its protein is CASSFGTGLGYNGQFF. V is TRBV7-9 and J is TRBJ2-1, with a tentative D call TRBD2 (5 bases). Germline CDR1 is SEHNR and CDR2 is FQNEAQ (reference sequence). The CDR3 totals 16 residues.

The V call is TRBV28, the J call TRBJ2-1; D is uncertain. The CDR3 is 12 amino acids. Germline V gene lookup returns CDR1 MDHEN and CDR2 SYDVKM. V lost 6 bases and J 6 bases, leaving 9 bases between the germline ends. The CDR3 reads CASSWWGNEQFF. CDR3 DNA: TGTGCCAGCAGCTGGTGGGGCAATGAGCAGTTCTTC.

The gene calls are TRBV12-3 or TRBV12-4 and TRBJ2-5; D tentatively reads TRBD1 or TRBD2 (5 bases each). V was clipped by 8 bases and J by 3 bases, with 16 bases between them. This CDR3 is built from 14 residues. The CDR3 sequence: CASRPGTQEETQYF. CDR3 coding DNA: TGTGCCAGCCGTCCCGGGACGCAGGAAGAGACCCAGTACTTC.

The chain uses TRBV28 and TRBJ2-1, with D perhaps assigned TRBD1 or TRBD2 (5 bases each). The CDR3 is 15 residues long. Germline V lookup: CDR1 MDHEN, CDR2 SYDVKM. The V end was cut by 5 bases, the J end by 5 bases, with 16 bases between. CDR3: CASSEGSPSHNEQFF. DNA of the CDR3: TGTGCCAGCAGTGAGGGGTCCCCGTCACACAATGAGCAGTTCTTC.

The chain uses TRBV18 and TRBJ2-6; perhaps D is TRBD1 or TRBD2 (5 bases each). V was pared by 2 bases and J by 0 bases, with 14 bases between. Germline values: CDR1 KGHSH, CDR2 LQKENI. The CDR3 has 18 amino acids. The CDR3 sequence: CASSPNPLGTSGANVLTF. CDR3 DNA: TGTGCCAGCTCACCAAACCCCCTGGGGACCTCTGGGGCCAACGTCCTGACTTTC.

The table lists this clonotype with a few counts. The chain links TRBV29-1 to TRBJ1-2; possible D gene TRBD1, 6 bases. Per germline, CDR1 SQVTM and CDR2 ANQGSEA. The CDR3 has 13 residues. Deletions cut 4 bases from V and 8 bases from J, with 17 bases between. CDR3 protein: CSVGRQGQEGYTF. In DNA, the CDR3 is TGCAGCGTTGGGCGGCAGGGACAAGAGGGCTACACCTTC.

V usage is TRBV7-2 and J usage is TRBJ2-5, with D unclear. V dropped 5 bases and J dropped 11 bases, with 24 bases sitting between them. This CDR3 region has 15 residues. CDR1 and CDR2 (germline): SGHTA, FQGNSA. CDR3 loop: CASSASWSSYNEQYF. DNA of the CDR3: TGTGCCAGCAGCGCGAGTTGGAGCTCCTACAATGAGCAGTACTTC.

The rearrangement uses TRBV20-1 and TRBJ1-5, with D tentatively TRBD1 (5 bases). This CDR3 spans 15 amino acids. The V gene lost 2 bases and the J gene lost 0 bases, with 11 bases spanning the gap. The germline V gene has CDR1 DFQATT and CDR2 SNEGSKA (reference sequence). The CDR3: CSARPDRLSNQPQHF. DNA of the CDR3: TGCAGTGCTAGACCCGACAGACTTAGCAATCAGCCCCAGCATTTT.

The chain is built from TRBV6-6 and TRBJ1-6; TRBD1 matches at 7 bases. The germline gives CDR1 MNHNY, CDR2 SVGAGI (reference sequence). V gave up 6 bases and J gave up 10 bases; unmatched junction bases: 6. The CDR3 has 13 residues. The CDR3 sequence: CASSWDRLSPLHF. As DNA, the CDR3 is TGTGCCAGCAGCTGGGACAGACTCTCACCCCTCCACTTT.

This clonotype was found once. The genes are TRBV7-2 and TRBJ1-3; D is unresolved. Deletions cut 1 base from V and 0 bases from J, with 7 bases between. There are 15 residues in the CDR3. CDR1 and CDR2 from the germline V gene are SGHTA and FQGNSA. In DNA, the CDR3 is TGTGCCAGCAGCTTAGACGCCTTCTCTGGAAACACCATATATTTT. This codes for CASSLDAFSGNTIYF.

The V and J genes are TRBV7-9 and TRBJ1-1; D is unclear. V dropped 0 bases and J dropped 2 bases, with 7 bases sitting between them. This CDR3 comprises 14 residues. Germline CDR1 is SEHNR and CDR2 is FQNEAQ (reference sequence). The CDR3 sequence: CASSLATINTEAFF. The CDR3 DNA reads TGTGCCAGCAGCTTAGCTACCATCAACACTGAAGCTTTCTTT. Full variable domain (outside the CDR3, taken from reference TRBV7-9 and TRBJ1-1): DTGVSQNPRHKITKRGQNVTFRCDPISEHNRLYWYRQTLGQGPEFLTYFQNEAQLEKSRLLSDRFSAERPKGSFSTLEIQRTEQGDSAMYLCASSLATINTEAFFGQGTRLTVV.

The chain combines TRBV20-1 with TRBJ2-2; D perhaps matches TRBD2 (5 bases). The CDR3 totals 16 residues. The ends were cut back, 0 bases at V and 0 bases at J, with 11 bases in the middle. Germline V gives CDR1 DFQATT, CDR2 SNEGSKA (reference sequence). The CDR3 reads CSARDPLASNTGELFF. In DNA, the CDR3 is TGCAGTGCTAGAGATCCCCTAGCTTCGAACACCGGGGAGCTGTTTTTT.